This TCR beta chain appears in the sequencing data of a study of T-cell memory formation after mild COVID-19. Regarding the study as a whole: Pre-infection memory held some responding clones, suggesting pre-existing cross-reactive T cells responded. From day 15 to 85, contracting clones were balanced between CD4 and CD8, whereas later expanders leaned toward CD4+.

V was trimmed by 7 bases and J by 4 bases, leaving 20 bases between them. This CDR3 region has 15 residues. After 5'RACE with constant-segment primers, TCR alpha and TCR beta cDNA libraries carrying sample barcodes and UMIs were obtained. TCRdb re-called the 5' RACE reads with MiXCR, one entry per CDR3 protein. The data contain 300,000 or so distinct CDR3 sequences, around 15% of them singletons. This clonotype was counted many times. What it recognizes is unknown. The chain combines TRBV12-3 or TRBV12-4 with TRBJ2-7; weak D call: TRBD2 (6 bases). Specimen: PBMCs or a T cell subset sorted from them (not recorded which). The sequence was obtained from a young man who had mild COVID-19 (a few samples of this study predate the infection). Cell type and time point are not known. The CDR3 coding sequence is TGTGCCAGCACCCTTCTACCGGGAGCAGCTTACGAGCAGTACTTC. The encoded protein is CASTLLPGAAYEQYF.